Each of the 11 T cell receptor beta chains below was sequenced from the same sample in a study of T-cell reconstitution after alpha-beta-depleted transplantation in children. A TCRbeta library incorporating unique molecular identifiers was prepared. TCRdb fed the PCR reads into MiXCR, producing one record per CDR3 protein. Of 84,000 or so distinct CDR3 sequences listed, roughly 15% were seen once; the top ten hold 15% to 20%. The sample consisted of PBMCs, mostly from graft donor cells, taken 180 days after TCRalphabeta/CD19-depleted stem cell transplant. Receptors were obtained from a male patient between 2 and 15 years old who had a stem cell transplant for acute lymphoblastic leukemia, so the T cells may come from the graft donor.

This rearrangement joins TRBV6-1 to TRBJ1-1; D ambiguous. Germline CDR1 MNHNS, CDR2 SASEGT. V lost 6 bases to trimming and J lost 4 bases, with 21 bases between them. The CDR3 spans 16 residues. The CDR3 loop is CASSRRTFPWGTEAFF. CDR3 nucleotides: TGTGCCAGCAGCCGCCGGACTTTCCCGTGGGGCACTGAAGCTTTCTTT.

This clonotype was counted a few times. The chain is built from TRBV12-3 or TRBV12-4 and TRBJ2-5; D uncertain. The CDR3 sequence is 11 residues long. Trimming took off 6 bases at V and 0 bases at J, with 2 bases between the two ends. CDR3 protein: CASRYQETQYF. In DNA form, the CDR3 reads TGTGCCAGCAGGTACCAAGAGACCCAGTACTTC.

J is TRBJ2-6 and V is TRBV29-1; 10 nucleotides agree with TRBD1. This CDR3 has 18 amino acids. Germline loops: CDR1 SQVTM, CDR2 ANQGSEA. J gave up 0 bases and V 5 bases, and 10 bases lay outside the gene matches. Here the CDR3 reads CSVRDRGGPRSGANVLTF. The CDR3 region has the DNA TGCAGCGTTAGGGACAGGGGCGGGCCCCGCTCTGGGGCCAACGTCCTGACTTTC.

This clonotype showed up just a few times. J is TRBJ1-2 and V is TRBV7-9; TRBD1 might be the D (6 bases). This CDR3 has 15 residues. The germline V gene has CDR1 SEHNR and CDR2 FQNEAQ (reference sequence). V was cut by 1 base and J by 4 bases, with 13 bases left in between. The CDR3 loop is CASSLEQGASYGYTF. The CDR3 nucleotides read TGTGCCAGCAGCTTAGAACAGGGTGCCTCCTATGGCTACACCTTC.

There are many counts of this clonotype. The chain employs TRBV5-5 and TRBJ2-7; no reliable D call. Trimming took off 0 bases at V and 2 bases at J, with 9 bases between the two ends. The CDR3 runs to 14 residues. CDR1 is SGHKS, CDR2 YYEKEE, per germline (reference sequence). The CDR3 loop reads CASSLVQATYEQYF. The CDR3, as DNA: TGTGCCAGCAGCTTGGTTCAGGCGACCTACGAGCAGTACTTC.

The gene calls are TRBV29-1 and TRBJ2-1; 7 bases line up with TRBD1. With V trimmed by 7 bases and J by 0 bases, 12 bases remained unmatched. Germline V gene lookup returns CDR1 SQVTM and CDR2 ANQGSEA. The CDR3 length is 16 residues. DNA for the CDR3: TGCAGCGCCGTGGGACAGCTAAAGAGCTCCTACAATGAGCAGTTCTTC. Protein sequence: CSAVGQLKSSYNEQFF.

The CDR3 coding sequence is TGCAGCGTTGTACGGACCGGGAAGAACACTGAAGCTTTCTTT. Translation: CSVVRTGKNTEAFF. V gene TRBV29-1 combines with J gene TRBJ1-1; no clear D gene. The germline CDR1 and CDR2 sequences are SQVTM and ANQGSEA. This CDR3 comprises 14 residues. V was trimmed by 4 bases and J by 1 base, leaving 13 bases between them.

This clonotype has a handful of counts. Here the CDR3 reads CSAPPRYGGETQYF. The CDR3 DNA sequence: TGCAGTGCTCCGCCCAGATACGGAGGCGAGACCCAGTACTTC. This rearrangement joins TRBV20-1 to TRBJ2-5, with a tentative D call TRBD2 (5 bases). The germline CDR1 and CDR2 sequences are DFQATT and SNEGSKA (reference sequence). V lost 5 bases, J lost 5 bases, and 18 bases lay in between. The CDR3 totals 14 residues.

This rearrangement joins TRBV28 to TRBJ2-4; the D gene is possibly TRBD1 (5 bases). The V end was cut by 4 bases, the J end by 6 bases, with 16 bases between. Germline CDR1 and CDR2: MDHEN and SYDVKM. This CDR3 has 15 amino acids. The CDR3 loop reads CASSSPTDGANIQYF. The CDR3 coding sequence is TGTGCCAGCAGTTCCCCGACGGATGGGGCAAACATTCAGTACTTC.

This clonotype was counted only a few times. V and J are TRBV5-1 and TRBJ1-2; TRBD1 agrees at 7 bases. V dropped 4 bases and J dropped 2; count of bases not matched to a gene: 2. Germline CDR1 and CDR2: SGHRS and YFSETQ. The CDR3 runs 13 residues. Written as DNA, the CDR3 is TGCGCCAGCAGCCAACAGGGGAACTATGGCTACACCTTC. It specifies CASSQQGNYGYTF.

In regard to this clonotype: Germline is not matched at one junction end, which may reflect a read error. V usage is TRBV6-4 and J usage is TRBJ2-3, with 14 positions matching TRBD2. This CDR3 is built from 19 residues. The germline gives CDR1 MRHNA, CDR2 SNTAGT. The DNA of the CDR3 is TGTACCAGCAGTTTAGGACTTGGACTAGCGGGGGGCGGCACAGATACGCAGTATTTT. As protein: CTSSLGLGLAGGGTDTQYF.